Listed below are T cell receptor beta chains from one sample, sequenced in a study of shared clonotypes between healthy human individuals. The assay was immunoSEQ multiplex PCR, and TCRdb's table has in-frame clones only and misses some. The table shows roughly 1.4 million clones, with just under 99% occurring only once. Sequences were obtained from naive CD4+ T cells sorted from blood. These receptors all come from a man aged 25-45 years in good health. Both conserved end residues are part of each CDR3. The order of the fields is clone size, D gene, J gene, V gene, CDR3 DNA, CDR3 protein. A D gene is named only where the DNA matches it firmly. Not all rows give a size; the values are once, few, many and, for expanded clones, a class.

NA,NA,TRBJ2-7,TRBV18,TGTGCCAGCTCACCAACGCAGGGAGGCTACGAGCAGTACTTC,CASSPTQGGYEQYF
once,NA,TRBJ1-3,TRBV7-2,TGTGCCAGCAGCTTTTCCCGGGCCTCTGGAAACACCATATATTTT,CASSFSRASGNTIYF
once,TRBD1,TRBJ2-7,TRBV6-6,TGTGCCAGCAGCGACCAGGACAGGTCCTACGAGCAGTACTTC,CASSDQDRSYEQYF
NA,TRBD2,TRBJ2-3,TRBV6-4,TGTGCCAGCAGTGTACTAGCGGGCGCTAGCACAGATACGCAGTATTTT,CASSVLAGASTDTQYF
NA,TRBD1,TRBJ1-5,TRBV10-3,TGTGCCATCAGTGATGGGACAGGGGGCACGGGCAATCAGCCCCAGCATTTT,CAISDGTGGTGNQPQHF
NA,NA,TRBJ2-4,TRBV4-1,TGCGCCAGCAGCCAACCATTAGCCAAAAACATTCAGTACTTC,CASSQPLAKNIQYF
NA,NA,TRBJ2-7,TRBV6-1,TGTGCCAGCAGTGCTACCGACGGCTCCTACGAGCAGTACTTC,CASSATDGSYEQYF
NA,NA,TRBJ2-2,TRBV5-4,TGTGCCAGCAGTATACGGGAGAACACCGGGGAGCTGTTTTTT,CASSIRENTGELFF
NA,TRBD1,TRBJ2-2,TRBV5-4,TGTGCCAGCAGCTTGGGACAGGGGGCCACCGGGGAGCTGTTTTTT,CASSLGQGATGELFF
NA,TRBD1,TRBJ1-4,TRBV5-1,TGCGCCAGCAGCGCTAGGGACAGGGATGAAAAACTGTTTTTT,CASSARDRDEKLFF
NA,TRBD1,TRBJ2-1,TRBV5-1,TGCGCCAGCAGCCACCCGGGACAGGATGAGCAGTTCTTC,CASSHPGQDEQFF
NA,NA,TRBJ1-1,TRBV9,TGTGCCAGCAGCGTAACCCTGGGCACTGAAGCTTTCTTT,CASSVTLGTEAFF
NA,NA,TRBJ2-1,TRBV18,TGTGCCAGCTCACCACGAGGGGCCAACCACTACAATGAGCAGTTCTTC,CASSPRGANHYNEQFF
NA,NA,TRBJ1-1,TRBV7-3,TGTGCCAGCAGCCCCACAGTAACGAACACTGAAGCTTTCTTT,CASSPTVTNTEAFF
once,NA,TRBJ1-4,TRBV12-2,TGTGCAAGTCGCTTAGTTTCCCCAGGGGGGTCAACTAATGAAAAACTGTTTTTT,CASRLVSPGGSTNEKLFF
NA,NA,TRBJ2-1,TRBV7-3,TGTGCCAGCAGCCAAAGGCAGGGGTCCTACAATGAGCAGTTCTTC,CASSQRQGSYNEQFF
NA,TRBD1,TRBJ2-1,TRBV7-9,TGTGCCAGCAGCACCCTGACAGGGGCGAAACACAATGAGCAGTTCTTC,CASSTLTGAKHNEQFF
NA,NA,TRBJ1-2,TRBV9,TGTGCCAGCAGCGTAGAAGGCAAAGTCAACTATGGCTACACCTTC,CASSVEGKVNYGYTF
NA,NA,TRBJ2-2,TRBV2,TGTGCCAGCAGTGTCTCCGAAAACACCGGGGAGCTGTTTTTT,CASSVSENTGELFF
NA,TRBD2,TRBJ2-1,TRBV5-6,TGTGCCAGCAGCTTGGAGGGCACCGGGACTAGCCGGAGTGAGCAGTTCTTC,CASSLEGTGTSRSEQFF
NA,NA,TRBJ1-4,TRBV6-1,TGTGCCAGCGCCTCTTCGTTCGAAAAACTGTTTTTT,CASASSFEKLFF
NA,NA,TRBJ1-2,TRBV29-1,TGCAGCGTTGGATCGGATAACTATGGCTACACCTTC,CSVGSDNYGYTF
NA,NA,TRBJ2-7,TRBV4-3,TGCGCCAGCAGCCACCCCGGGGCTTACGAGCAGTACTTC,CASSHPGAYEQYF
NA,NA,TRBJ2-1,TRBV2,TGTGCCAGCAGTGAAGCGAGGCAAGAGACAAGGTTCTTC,CASSEARQETRFF